Sequencing of this T cell receptor beta chain was carried out in a study of blood T cell repertoires in COVID-19. Measured with immunoSEQ multiplex PCR; TCRdb has only the in-frame clones, and not every one. The sample includes roughly 58,000 clones, about 78% of them seen just once. CDR3 size: 13 residues. The V end lost 2 bases, the J end lost 2 bases, and 4 bases lay between the germline ends. The germline gives CDR1 MNHEY, CDR2 SVGEGT. The sequence was obtained from a man aged 50 to 60 with active or convalescent COVID-19. Specimen: peripheral blood. The chain joins TRBV6-2 or TRBV6-3 to TRBJ1-3; D unresolved. CDR3 in amino acids: CASSYTTGNTIYF. The DNA of the CDR3 is TGTGCCAGCAGTTACACAACTGGAAACACCATATATTTT.